The TCR beta chain described here comes from a study of blood T cell repertoires in COVID-19. Study information: PBMCs, B-cell-depleted T cells, or T cells were the source of the cDNA or gDNA that made up the material.

TCRdb's table, derived via immunoSEQ multiplex PCR, lists solely in-frame clones and lacks some. Among 250,000 or so clones listed, around 86% were seen once. CDR1 is GTSNPN and CDR2 is SVGIG in the germline V gene (reference sequence). The CDR3 spans 12 residues. V lost 1 base and J lost 3, with 7 bases in between. This chain uses TRBV30 with TRBJ2-7, with a tentative D call TRBD2 (5 bases). The clonotype originates from a woman aged 45-59 years who had recovered from COVID-19. The sequenced sample was PBMCs or T cells enriched from blood (not recorded which). Here the CDR3 reads CAWSGTSYEQYF. CDR3 DNA sequence: TGTGCCTGGAGTGGTACTAGCTACGAGCAGTACTTC.